Listed below are T cell receptor beta chains from one sample, sequenced in a study of T-cell memory formation after mild COVID-19. One entry per CDR3 protein results from TCRdb running MiXCR on the 5' RACE reads. The sample has more than 300,000 distinct CDR3 sequences; about 13% are singletons. Sequencing was performed on PBMCs or a T cell subset sorted from them (not recorded which). These receptors were taken from a young man who had mild COVID-19 (a few samples of this study predate the infection). Cell type and time point are not known. Both conserved end residues are part of each CDR3. D genes are given only for firm matches. The size of a clone is reported for some rows only, either as once, few or many, or as a class for expanded clones.

>.|TRBV12-3/TRBV12-4|few|TRBJ1-3
TGTGCCAGCAGCCGTAGCGGAAACACCATATATTTT
CASSRSGNTIYF
>.|TRBV6-5|.|TRBJ1-1
TGTGCCAGCAGTTACTCGCTCCTGCTGAACACTGAAGCTTTCTTT
CASSYSLLLNTEAFF
>.|TRBV19|few|TRBJ1-1
TGTGCCAGTAGGTTAGGGAACACTGAAGCTTTCTTT
CASRLGNTEAFF
>TRBD1|TRBV18|.|TRBJ2-7
TGTGCCAGCTCACCACCCGACAGGGGGGAGGCCTACGAGCAGTACTTC
CASSPPDRGEAYEQYF
>.|TRBV19|few|TRBJ1-2
TGTGCCAGTAGTGAGCAGGGCTTCGGTGGCTACACCTTC
CASSEQGFGGYTF
>TRBD1|TRBV7-2|few|TRBJ2-3
TGTGCCAGCAGCCGAGGACAGGTTTATACGCAGTATTTT
CASSRGQVYTQYF
>TRBD2|TRBV10-3|.|TRBJ2-1
TGTGCCATCAGTCCGACTAGCGCCTACAATGAGCAGTTCTTC
CAISPTSAYNEQFF
>.|TRBV15|.|TRBJ2-5
TGTGCCACCAGCAGAGCCCGACAGGGAGGGCCCCAAGAGACCCAGTACTTC
CATSRARQGGPQETQYF
>.|TRBV6-5|.|TRBJ2-3
TGTGCCAGCAGCCCTACCCCACGCAGGGGAGGACGAAGCACAGATACGCAGTATTTT
CASSPTPRRGGRSTDTQYF
>.|TRBV6-5|.|TRBJ2-3
TGTGCCAGCAGTTACGATGGGCAGTTCACAGATACGCAGTATTTT
CASSYDGQFTDTQYF
>.|TRBV12-3/TRBV12-4|.|TRBJ2-5
TGTGCCAGCAGTGCGGGATATGGGGGGGCCGGGGAGACCCAGTACTTC
CASSAGYGGAGETQYF
>TRBD2|TRBV6-6|few|TRBJ2-1
TGTGCCAGCAGTTACGATCCCGGGACTAGCGGGGGTGCTAAGCAGTTCTTC
CASSYDPGTSGGAKQFF
>TRBD2|TRBV5-1|many|TRBJ2-5
TGCGCCAGCAGCTTGGACAGCGGGGGACTAGAGACCCAGTACTTC
CASSLDSGGLETQYF
>TRBD2|TRBV12-3/TRBV12-4|.|TRBJ2-3
TGTGCCAGCAGTCCCTGGACTAGCGGGGGGTCAGATACGCAGTATTTT
CASSPWTSGGSDTQYF
>.|TRBV10-3|once|TRBJ1-3
TGTGCCATCAATTCCCCTGGAAACACCATATATTTT
CAINSPGNTIYF
>.|TRBV7-2|.|TRBJ2-3
TGTGCCAGCAGCGCCTATATATCACGGGATACGCAGTATTTT
CASSAYISRDTQYF
>.|TRBV7-9|few|TRBJ1-4
TGTGCCAGCAGCTATGAGGGTCATGAAAAACTGTTTTTT
CASSYEGHEKLFF
>.|TRBV19|many|TRBJ2-3
TGTGCCAGTACCCTAGGAGATACGCAGTATTTT
CASTLGDTQYF
>.|TRBV7-6|few|TRBJ1-4
TGTGCCAGCAGCTTAAAGGGCCCCGACGGGAAACTGTTTTTT
CASSLKGPDGKLFF
>.|TRBV5-4|few|TRBJ2-5
TGTGCCAGCAGCCCGCCAGGGGTAGAGACCCAGTACTTC
CASSPPGVETQYF
>.|TRBV20-1|few|TRBJ1-5
TGCAGTGCTAGAGACAGGGACTTCAATCAGCCCCAGCATTTT
CSARDRDFNQPQHF
>.|TRBV14|once|TRBJ2-7
TGTGCCAGCAGCCCGACCCCCTCCGACGCCTCCTACGAGCAGTACTTC
CASSPTPSDASYEQYF
>TRBD1|TRBV5-6|.|TRBJ1-2
TGTGCCAGCAGCCCCCTGACAGGGGATAACTATGGCTACACCTTC
CASSPLTGDNYGYTF
>TRBD1|TRBV29-1|.|TRBJ1-2
TGCAGCGTTGATAGACAGGGAGCAGATGGCTACACCTTC
CSVDRQGADGYTF